This record looks at one T cell receptor beta chain sequence and its context. The entry originates in a study of blood T cell repertoires in COVID-19. The V gene's germline CDR1 is MNHEY and CDR2 SMNVEV (reference sequence). The V and J ends lost 5 bases and 1 base respectively, with 7 bases between them. CDR3 length: 13 residues. Some clones are missing from TCRdb's copy, which holds only in-frame ones; the method was immunoSEQ multiplex PCR. Of about 240,000 clones in the sample, more than 75% were seen once. The chain employs TRBV27 and TRBJ2-3; D gene uncertain. This receptor was taken from a woman in her forties who had recovered from COVID-19. The sequenced sample consisted of peripheral blood. The CDR3 region is CASSPQGTDTQYF. Written as DNA, the CDR3 is TGTGCCAGCAGTCCTCAGGGCACAGATACGCAGTATTTT.